This TCR beta chain was recovered during a study of spatial heterogeneity in lung cancer. The study, taken as a whole, reports: The study found ubiquitous expanded tumor TCRs in blood more at resection than follow-up.

CDR3 length: 16 amino acids. Looked up from germline, CDR1 is LNHDA and CDR2 is SQIVND (reference sequence). V lost 5 bases to trimming and J lost 4 bases; unmatched junction nucleotides: 7. Worth noting for this clonotype: Antigen: not known.

Time point indicated: blood at routine non-recurrence follow-up after resection. Unsorted whole RNA from tumor, nontumor lung or frozen PBMC underwent sequencing. TCRdb fed the 5' RACE reads into MiXCR, producing one record per CDR3 protein. Of roughly 120,000 distinct CDR3 sequences in the sample, more than 10% were seen once. This TCR derives from a male donor with early-stage non-small cell lung cancer. Sequencing used PBMCs, obtained at follow-up. This rearrangement joins TRBV19 to TRBJ2-2, with 10 bases that match TRBD1. Written as DNA, the CDR3 is TGTGCCAGTAGTTCCTCCGACAGGGGGCTCACCGGGGAGCTGTTTTTT. Translation: CASSSSDRGLTGELFF.